Detailed here is one TCR beta chain. The method was immunoSEQ multiplex PCR; TCRdb's version includes in-frame clones alone and lacks a portion of them. The sample has about 130,000 clones, 86% seen once. The CDR3 is 17 amino acids. Losses at the gene ends were 4 bases for V and 6 bases for J; bases not matched to a gene: 9. The V gene's germline CDR1 is SGDLS and CDR2 YYNGEE. This entry comes from a study of blood T cell repertoires in COVID-19. Background on the study: COVID-19 samples from acute and convalescent phases originated in the United States, Italy and Spain. The cDNA or gDNA used as material had been derived from T cells, B-cell-depleted T cells, or PBMCs.

The specimen sequenced was peripheral blood. This clonotype was obtained from a human donor in a cohort sampled during active COVID-19. The chain has TRBV9 and TRBJ2-2; 13 bases agree with TRBD2. The CDR3, as DNA: TGTGCCAGCAGCCCCCGAGGGACTAGCGGGATTCCCGGGGAGCTGTTTTTT. Translated: CASSPRGTSGIPGELFF.